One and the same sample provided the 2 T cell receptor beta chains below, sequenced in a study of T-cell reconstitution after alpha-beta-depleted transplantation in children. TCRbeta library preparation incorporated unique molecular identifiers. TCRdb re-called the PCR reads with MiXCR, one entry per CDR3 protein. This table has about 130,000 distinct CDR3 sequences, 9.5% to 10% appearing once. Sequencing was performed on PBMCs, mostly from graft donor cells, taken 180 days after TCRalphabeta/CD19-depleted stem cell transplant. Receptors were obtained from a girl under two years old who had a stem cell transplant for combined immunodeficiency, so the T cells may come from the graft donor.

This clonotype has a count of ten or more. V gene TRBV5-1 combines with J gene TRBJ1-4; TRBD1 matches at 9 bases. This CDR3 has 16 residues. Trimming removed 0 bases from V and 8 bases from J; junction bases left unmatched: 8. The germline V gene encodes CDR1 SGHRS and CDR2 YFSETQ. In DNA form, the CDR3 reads TGCGCCAGCAGCTTGGAGGACAGGGGTGTCCGAGAAAAACTGTTTTTT. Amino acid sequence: CASSLEDRGVREKLFF.

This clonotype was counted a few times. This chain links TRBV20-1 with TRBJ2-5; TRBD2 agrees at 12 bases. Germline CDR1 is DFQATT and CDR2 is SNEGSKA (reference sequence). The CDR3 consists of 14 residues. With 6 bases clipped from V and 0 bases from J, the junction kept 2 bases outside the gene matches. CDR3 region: CSARLAGDQETQYF. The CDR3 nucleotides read TGCAGTGCCAGACTAGCGGGGGACCAAGAGACCCAGTACTTC.